This T cell receptor (beta chain) was identified during a study of blood T cell repertoires in COVID-19. Background on the study: Specimens from acute and convalescent COVID-19 originated in the United States, Italy and Spain. Sources were T cells, B-cell-depleted T cells, or PBMCs; the material itself was cDNA or gDNA.

Unmatched junction bases numbered 10, after V lost 0 bases and J lost 0 bases. CDR1 and CDR2 from the germline V gene are SGHRS and YFSETQ. This CDR3 has 18 residues. Original processing methods: Amplified reference gene primers provided the basis for estimating nucleated cell counts. The method was immunoSEQ multiplex PCR; TCRdb's version includes in-frame clones alone and lacks a portion of them. V, J and clone size are those of that table, while D and trimming were read from the DNA. The table includes around 120,000 clones, approximately 86% detected once. The chain uses TRBV5-1 and TRBJ2-7; 9 bases agree with TRBD2. Sequenced input: peripheral blood. The sequence was collected from a human donor in a cohort sampled during active COVID-19. In DNA, the CDR3 is TGCGCCAGCAGCTTGGAGATTATAGCGGGAGAGAGCTCCTACGAGCAGTACTTC. Translation gives CASSLEIIAGESSYEQYF.